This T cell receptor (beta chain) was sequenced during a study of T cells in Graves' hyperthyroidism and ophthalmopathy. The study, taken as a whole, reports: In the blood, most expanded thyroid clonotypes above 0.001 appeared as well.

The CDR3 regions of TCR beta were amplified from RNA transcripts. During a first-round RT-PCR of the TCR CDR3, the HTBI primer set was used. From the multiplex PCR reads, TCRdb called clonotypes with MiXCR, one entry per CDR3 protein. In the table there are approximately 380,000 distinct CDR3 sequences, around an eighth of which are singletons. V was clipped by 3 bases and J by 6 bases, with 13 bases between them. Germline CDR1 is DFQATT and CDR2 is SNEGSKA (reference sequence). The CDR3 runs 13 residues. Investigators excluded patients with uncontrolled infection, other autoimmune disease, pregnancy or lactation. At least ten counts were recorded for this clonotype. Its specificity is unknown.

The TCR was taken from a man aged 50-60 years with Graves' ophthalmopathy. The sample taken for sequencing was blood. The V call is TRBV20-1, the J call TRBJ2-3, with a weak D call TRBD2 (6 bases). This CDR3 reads CSASSGLHDTQYF. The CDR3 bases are TGCAGTGCTAGCTCGGGACTCCACGATACGCAGTATTTT.